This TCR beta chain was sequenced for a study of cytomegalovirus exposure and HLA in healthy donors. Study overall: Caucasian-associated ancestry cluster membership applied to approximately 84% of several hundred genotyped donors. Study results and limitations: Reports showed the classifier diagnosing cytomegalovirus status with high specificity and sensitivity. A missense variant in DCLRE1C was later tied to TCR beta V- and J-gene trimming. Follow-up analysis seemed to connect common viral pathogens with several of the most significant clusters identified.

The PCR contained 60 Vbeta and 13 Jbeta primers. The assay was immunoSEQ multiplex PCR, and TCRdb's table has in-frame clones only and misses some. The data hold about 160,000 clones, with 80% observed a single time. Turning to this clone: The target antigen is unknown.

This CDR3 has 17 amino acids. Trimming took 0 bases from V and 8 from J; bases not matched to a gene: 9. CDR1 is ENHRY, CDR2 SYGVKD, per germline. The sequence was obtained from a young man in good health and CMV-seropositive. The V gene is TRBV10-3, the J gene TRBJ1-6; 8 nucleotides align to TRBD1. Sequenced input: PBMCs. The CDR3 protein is CAISESPVGRGHSPLHF. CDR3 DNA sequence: TGTGCCATCAGTGAGTCACCTGTAGGCAGGGGGCATTCACCCCTCCACTTT.